Included here is one TCR beta chain sequence, with context. Which antigen it targets is not known. Base qualities are not at hand, and no much larger clone is one base apart. V gives up 7 bases and J gives up 7 bases, and the segment between their germline ends measures 13 bases. Looking up the germline V gene (reference sequence) yields CDR1 MNHEY and CDR2 SMNVEV. From its cysteine to its phenylalanine, the CDR3 spans 13 amino acids. The CDR3 DNA has 39 bases and is translated from base 1. These data originate in a study of CD4 T cells in lung cancer (dated by TCRdb to about 2019). Notes on the research overall: The study screened blood T cells of NSCLC patients for responses to candidate mutation-encoded neoepitopes and isolated neoantigen-specific CD4+ T-cell clones and TCRs. Tumor and non-adjacent lung tissue were obtained from a handful of patients undergoing curative-intent resections for stage I-III non-small cell lung cancer. The patients who underwent resection had lung adenocarcinoma or squamous cell carcinoma, were aged 60 to 69 when blood was donated, and were mostly former smokers. Before blood donation, treatments including platinum chemotherapy had been received by the patients, and nivolumab or pembrolizumab had been received by some of the patients. TCRB deep sequencing tracked the frequency of neoantigen-specific clonotypes in tumor resections, non-adjacent lung and cultured T-cell products.

To prepare the library, the immunoSEQ multiplex PCR assay was applied. DNA was isolated using Qiagen DNeasy or QIAamp micro DNA kits, and TCRB was sequenced using the Adaptive Biotechnology human TCRB sequencing kit. TCRB libraries were sequenced on an Illumina MiSeq. As for the original processing: TCRB sequence data were analyzed with the kit provider's software, and tumor enrichment of clonotype templates was tested with Fisher's exact test. Here the immuneACCESS table is served through TCRdb, limited to in-frame sequences with V and J called. Missing clones are a known gap in these copies; in checked studies unresolved V genes cover under half, and the rest lacks a known reason. V, J and clone size reflect that table, while D and trimming were determined from the DNA. The sample table records approximately 11,000 clones; more than 60% of these occur just once. Jointly, the top ten make up 15% of the sample.

Overall study outcomes, separate from this receptor: Some blood-derived responses might reflect in vitro priming of naive T cells or cross-reactivity rather than memory responses to the cancer.

From the same resection, non-adjacent lung tissue was collected as far as possible from the malignant lesion, at a distance of at least 3 cm. This sequence was found in a man aged 55 to 70 with non-small cell lung cancer. Sequencing was done on a sample of normal lung tissue taken away from the tumor. The chain is encoded by TRBV27 joined to TRBJ2-2, with a weak D call of TRBD2 (7 bases match). The DNA is as follows: TGTGCCAGCACCCGAGGGGGGGGCGGGGAGCTGTTTTTT. It translates as CASTRGGGGELFF.